In this sample, the clone carrying this TCR beta chain turned up many times. Its antigen is not identified. This specimen belongs to a study of Graves' ophthalmopathy and Graves' hyperthyroidism. Study overall: The blood sample was drawn at first diagnosis and before any treatment.

RNA transcripts were the template, and TCR beta CDR3 regions were amplified from them. An opening RT-PCR round employed HTBI primers and preceded a second-round multiplex PCR. TCRdb reanalysed the multiplex PCR reads using MiXCR and keeps one entry per CDR3 protein. This repertoire shows a few hundred thousand distinct CDR3 sequences, roughly 16% found once; its top ten account for more than 9%. Unmatched junction bases numbered 6, after V lost 8 bases and J lost 0 bases. From germline, CDR1 is SGHAT and CDR2 FQNNGV. The CDR3 covers 14 residues. General study points: A model of 13 signatures distinguished ophthalmopathy from stable hyperthyroidism at around 90% sensitivity and 70% to 84% specificity.

Moderate-to-severe activity, CAS ≥3, NOSPECS ≥4 and a duration under 3 months were seen in donors with ophthalmopathy. As the starting material, 9.5 to 10 ml of fresh peripheral blood yielded the PBMCs. The chain employs TRBV11-2 and TRBJ2-7, with 8 bases that match TRBD2. The specimen sequenced was peripheral blood. The sequence was obtained from an adult man with Graves' ophthalmopathy. The CDR3 loop is CASGSSGSSYEQYF. The CDR3 region has the DNA TGTGCCAGCGGATCGAGCGGGAGCTCCTACGAGCAGTACTTC. Looking up the rest from reference TRBV11-2 and TRBJ2-7 gives the full variable domain: EAGVAQSPRYKIIEKRQSVAFWCNPISGHATLYWYQQILGQGPKLLIQFQNNGVVDDSQLPKDRFSAERLKGVDSTLKIQPAKLEDSAVYLCASGSSGSSYEQYFGPGTRLTVT.